This TCR beta chain is from a study of blood T cell repertoires in COVID-19 (dated by TCRdb to about 2020). The study in broad terms: Samples from collaborators originated in the United States, Italy and Spain and spanned both the acute and convalescent phases of COVID-19. The material from the prospective study consisted of cDNA or gDNA derived from T cells, B-cell-depleted T cells, or PBMCs. Deeply sampled blood TCRbeta repertoires from subjects exposed to, actively infected with, or recovered from COVID-19 were included in the dataset. A freely available public database, intended as a resource for researchers studying the immune response to SARS-CoV-2, is where the repertoires were released. The samples were drawn from the first 160 participants of the ongoing ImmuneRACE study and from under 1,500 subjects provided by 6 global collaborators. Sample metadata almost always included a de-identified subject ID, COVID-19 status, age in years and sex. Where available, HLA class I and class II types were obtained from metadata supplied by the sample provider rather than from assay-based typing.

Taken from the germline V gene, the CDR1 and CDR2 loops are MRHNA and SNTAGT. The junction shows trimming of 0 bases on V and 6 bases on J, and the gene matches do not reach 5 bases of it. The CDR3 runs 15 amino acids, cysteine and phenylalanine included. Only CDR3 DNA remains: 45 bases, in frame from the first base. A few counts support this clone. The specificity of this receptor is unknown. No base qualities exist here, and no much larger clone lies one base off it. Each collaborating institution followed its own protocols to collect whole blood in K2EDTA tubes. For TCRbeta analysis, collaborators shipped samples as frozen whole blood, isolated PBMCs, or DNA extracted from either of those sample types. TCRbeta CDR3 regions were amplified from genomic DNA by means of the immunoSEQ Assay, a bias-controlled multiplex PCR. As for how the authors treated the data: Within the assay, amplification of reference gene primers was used to estimate how many nucleated cells each sample contained. To quantify the absolute abundance of each unique TCRbeta CDR3 rearrangement, sequence reads were collapsed and filtered. For each sample, productive Simpson clonality was calculated as the square root of Simpson's diversity index over productive rearrangements. TCRdb took this table from immuneACCESS and kept in-frame rearrangements with V and J called. Such tables lack part of the clones; where checked against another copy, unresolved V genes explain under half of the gap, and the rest is unexplained. V and J calls and clone size are as listed in that table; D and trimming were resolved from the DNA. The sample records roughly 50,000 clones, 86% of which are singletons. 25% to 30% of the sample is in the top ten clones.

Findings and caveats that apply to the study as a whole: Clinical and demographic metadata were provided uncurated, with the amount varying by source and participant.

The TCR comes from a human donor in a cohort sampled during active COVID-19. Sequencing input: peripheral blood. Here the chain combines TRBV6-4 and TRBJ2-3, with 8 bases in between that match TRBD2. The CDR3 in this case is CASSDSSSGVDTQYF. In nucleotides, the sequence is TGTGCCAGCAGTGACTCGAGTAGCGGGGTTGATACGCAGTATTTT.